This T cell receptor beta chain was observed in a study of esophageal squamous cell carcinoma under preoperative chemotherapy. Study at large: Samples included peripheral blood T cells as well as tumor-infiltrating lymphocytes.

Trimming removed 2 bases at V and 1 base at J, with 11 bases between. CDR1 is MNHEY, CDR2 SVGAGI, per germline. The CDR3 length is 15 residues. Study conclusions and caveats: Chemotherapy was followed by significantly higher TCR diversity in peripheral T cells only, not tumor-infiltrating lymphocytes.

TCRdb reanalysed the PCR reads using MiXCR and keeps one entry per CDR3 protein. In the table there are 6,600 or so distinct CDR3 sequences, approximately 33% of which are singletons. Specified time point: before preoperative PTX-NDP chemotherapy. On this clonotype itself: Its antigen is not known.

This TCR came from a human donor with esophageal squamous cell carcinoma. The donor label of this sample is uncertain. V is TRBV6-5 and J is TRBJ2-5, with a weak D call TRBD2 (5 bases). This sample was gathered from a patient given preoperative chemotherapy. The CDR3 protein is CASSYGPGCQETQYF. The CDR3 DNA sequence: TGTGCCAGCAGTTACGGCCCGGGGTGCCAAGAGACCCAGTACTTC.